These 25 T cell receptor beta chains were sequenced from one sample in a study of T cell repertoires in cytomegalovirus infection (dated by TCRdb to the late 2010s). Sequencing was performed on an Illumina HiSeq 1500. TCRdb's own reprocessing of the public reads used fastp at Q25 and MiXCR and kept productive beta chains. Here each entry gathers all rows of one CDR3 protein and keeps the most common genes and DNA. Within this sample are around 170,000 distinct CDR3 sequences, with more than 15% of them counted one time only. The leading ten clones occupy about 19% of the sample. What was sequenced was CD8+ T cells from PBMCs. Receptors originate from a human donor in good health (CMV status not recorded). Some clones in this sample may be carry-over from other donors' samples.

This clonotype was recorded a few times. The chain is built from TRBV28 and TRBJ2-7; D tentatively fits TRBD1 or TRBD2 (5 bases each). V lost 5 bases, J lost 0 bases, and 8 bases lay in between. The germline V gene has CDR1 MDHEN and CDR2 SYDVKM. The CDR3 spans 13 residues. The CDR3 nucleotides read TGTGCCAGCAGTCCCGGGGCCTCCTACGAGCAGTACTTC. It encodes CASSPGASYEQYF.

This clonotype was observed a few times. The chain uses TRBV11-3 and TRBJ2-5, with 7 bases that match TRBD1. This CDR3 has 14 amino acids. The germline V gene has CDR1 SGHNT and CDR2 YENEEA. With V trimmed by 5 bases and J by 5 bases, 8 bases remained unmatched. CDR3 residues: CASSPPGQEETQYF. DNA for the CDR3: TGTGCCAGCAGCCCACCTGGACAGGAGGAGACCCAGTACTTC. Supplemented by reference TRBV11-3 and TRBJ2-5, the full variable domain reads EAGVVQSPRYKIIEKKQPVAFWCNPISGHNTLYWYLQNLGQGPELLIRYENEEAVDDSQLPKDRFSAERLKGVDSTLKIQPAELGDSAVYLCASSPPGQEETQYFGPGTRLLVL.

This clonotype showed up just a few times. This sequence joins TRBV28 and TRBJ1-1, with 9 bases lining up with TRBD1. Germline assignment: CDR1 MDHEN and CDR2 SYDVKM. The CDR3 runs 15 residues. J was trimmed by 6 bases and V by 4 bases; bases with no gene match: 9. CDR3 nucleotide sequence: TGTGCCAGCAGTTCGCAGCCGGGACAGGGCTCTGAAGCTTTCTTT. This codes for CASSSQPGQGSEAFF.

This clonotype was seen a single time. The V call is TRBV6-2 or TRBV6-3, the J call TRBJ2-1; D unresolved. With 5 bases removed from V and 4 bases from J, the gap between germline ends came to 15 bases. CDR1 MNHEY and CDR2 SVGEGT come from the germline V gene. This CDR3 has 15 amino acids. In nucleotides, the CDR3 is TGTGCCAGCAGTCCCCGGCCACACACTTACAATGAGCAGTTCTTC. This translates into CASSPRPHTYNEQFF.

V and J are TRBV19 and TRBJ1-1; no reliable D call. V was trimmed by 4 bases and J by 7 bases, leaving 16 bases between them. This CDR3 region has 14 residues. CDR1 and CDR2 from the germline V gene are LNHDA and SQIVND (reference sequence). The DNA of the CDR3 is TGTGCCAGTAGTACAAGACCGAGCCTCCTTGAAGCTTTCTTT. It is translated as CASSTRPSLLEAFF.

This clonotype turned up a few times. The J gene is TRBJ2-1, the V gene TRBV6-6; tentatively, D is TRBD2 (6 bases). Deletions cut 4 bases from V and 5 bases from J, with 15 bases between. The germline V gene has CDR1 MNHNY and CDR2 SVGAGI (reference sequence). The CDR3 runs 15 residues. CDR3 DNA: TGTGCCAGCAGTTCGACTAGGAAAACCGACAATGAGCAGTTCTTC. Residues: CASSSTRKTDNEQFF.

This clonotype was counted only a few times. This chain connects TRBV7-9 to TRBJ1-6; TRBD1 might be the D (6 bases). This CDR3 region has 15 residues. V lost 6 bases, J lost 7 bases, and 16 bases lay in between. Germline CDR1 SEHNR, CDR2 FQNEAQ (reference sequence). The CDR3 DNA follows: TGTGCCAGCAGGCCGAGACAGGAGTTGAATTCACCCCTCCACTTT. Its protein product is CASRPRQELNSPLHF.

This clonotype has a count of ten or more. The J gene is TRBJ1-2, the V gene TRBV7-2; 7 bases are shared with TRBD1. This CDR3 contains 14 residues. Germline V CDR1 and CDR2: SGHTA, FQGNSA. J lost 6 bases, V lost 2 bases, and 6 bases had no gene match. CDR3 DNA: TGTGCCAGCAGCTTATCTCCGACAGGGCATGGCTACACCTTC. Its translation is CASSLSPTGHGYTF. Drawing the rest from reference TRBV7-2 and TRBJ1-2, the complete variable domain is GAGVSQSPSNKVTEKGKDVELRCDPISGHTALYWYRQSLGQGLEFLIYFQGNSAPDKSGLPSDRFSAERTGGSVSTLTIQRTQQEDSAVYLCASSLSPTGHGYTFGSGTRLTVV.

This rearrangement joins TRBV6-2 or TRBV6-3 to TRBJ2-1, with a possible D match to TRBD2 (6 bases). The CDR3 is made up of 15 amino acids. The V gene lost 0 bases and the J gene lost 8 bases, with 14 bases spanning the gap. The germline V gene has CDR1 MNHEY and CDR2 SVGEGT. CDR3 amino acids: CASSYSFERDYEQFF. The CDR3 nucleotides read TGTGCCAGCAGTTACTCATTCGAACGGGACTATGAGCAGTTCTTC.

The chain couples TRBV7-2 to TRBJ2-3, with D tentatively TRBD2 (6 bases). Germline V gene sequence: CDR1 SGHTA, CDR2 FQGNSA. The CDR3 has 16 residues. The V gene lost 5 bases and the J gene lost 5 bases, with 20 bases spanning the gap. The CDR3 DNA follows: TGTGCCAGCAGCAGAGGGGCGCGGGACCAGAGAGATACGCAGTATTTT. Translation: CASSRGARDQRDTQYF.

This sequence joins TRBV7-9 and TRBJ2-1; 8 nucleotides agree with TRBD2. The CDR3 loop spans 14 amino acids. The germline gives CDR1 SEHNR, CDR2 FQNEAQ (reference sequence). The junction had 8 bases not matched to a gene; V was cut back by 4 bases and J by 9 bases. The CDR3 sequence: CASSSGRAGGEQFF. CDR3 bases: TGTGCCAGCAGCTCAGGCAGGGCGGGGGGTGAGCAGTTCTTC.

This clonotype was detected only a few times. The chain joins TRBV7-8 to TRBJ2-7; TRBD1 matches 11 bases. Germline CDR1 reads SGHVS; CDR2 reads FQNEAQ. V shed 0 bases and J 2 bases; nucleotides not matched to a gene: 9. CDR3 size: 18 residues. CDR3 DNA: TGTGCCAGCAGCTTAGCGCGCGGCCGGGGACAGGGGGCCTACGAGCAGTACTTC. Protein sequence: CASSLARGRGQGAYEQYF.

The CDR3 loop is CASSRTADNQPQHF. DNA for the CDR3: TGTGCCAGCAGTCGGACAGCCGACAATCAGCCCCAGCATTTT. The chain carries TRBV2 and TRBJ1-5; weak D call: TRBD1 (6 bases). The CDR3 is made up of 14 amino acids. CDR1 SNHLY and CDR2 FYNNEI come from the germline V gene. The V and J ends lost 5 bases and 3 bases respectively, with 11 bases between them.

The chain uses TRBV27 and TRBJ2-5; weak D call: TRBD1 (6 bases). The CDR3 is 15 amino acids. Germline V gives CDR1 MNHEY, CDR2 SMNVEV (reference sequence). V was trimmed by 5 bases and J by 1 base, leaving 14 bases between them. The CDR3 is CASSDSQGFQETQYF. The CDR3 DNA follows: TGTGCCAGCAGTGACTCCCAGGGGTTCCAAGAGACCCAGTACTTC.

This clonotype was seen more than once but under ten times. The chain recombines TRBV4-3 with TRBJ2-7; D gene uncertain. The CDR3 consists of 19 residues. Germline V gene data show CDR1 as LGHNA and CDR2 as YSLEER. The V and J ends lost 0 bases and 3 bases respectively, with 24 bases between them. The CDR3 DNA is TGCGCCAGCAGCCAAGATCGGAACGAGGAGCTCCTCCTGAACTACGAGCAGTACTTC. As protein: CASSQDRNEELLLNYEQYF.

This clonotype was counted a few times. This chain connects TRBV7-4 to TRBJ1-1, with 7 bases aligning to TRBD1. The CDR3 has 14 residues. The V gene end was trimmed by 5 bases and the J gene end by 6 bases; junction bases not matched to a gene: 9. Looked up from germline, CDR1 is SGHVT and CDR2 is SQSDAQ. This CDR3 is CASSPRQGIAEAFF. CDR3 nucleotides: TGTGCCAGCAGCCCCCGACAGGGTATAGCTGAAGCTTTCTTT.

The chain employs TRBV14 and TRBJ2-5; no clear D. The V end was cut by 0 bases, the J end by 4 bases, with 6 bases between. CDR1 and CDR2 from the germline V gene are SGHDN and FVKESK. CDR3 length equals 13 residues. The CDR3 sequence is CASSQELLETQYF. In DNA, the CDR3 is TGTGCCAGCAGCCAAGAATTATTAGAGACCCAGTACTTC.

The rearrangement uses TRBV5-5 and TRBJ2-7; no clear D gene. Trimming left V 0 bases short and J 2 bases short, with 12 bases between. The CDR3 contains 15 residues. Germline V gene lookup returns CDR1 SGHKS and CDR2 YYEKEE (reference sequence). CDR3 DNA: TGTGCCAGCAGCTTGGATCCTGCCGGCACCTACGAGCAGTACTTC. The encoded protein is CASSLDPAGTYEQYF. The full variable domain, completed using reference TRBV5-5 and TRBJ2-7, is DAGVTQSPTHLIKTRGQQVTLRCSPISGHKSVSWYQQVLGQGPQFIFQYYEKEERGRGNFPDRFSARQFPNYSSELNVNALLLGDSALYLCASSLDPAGTYEQYFGPGTRLTVT.

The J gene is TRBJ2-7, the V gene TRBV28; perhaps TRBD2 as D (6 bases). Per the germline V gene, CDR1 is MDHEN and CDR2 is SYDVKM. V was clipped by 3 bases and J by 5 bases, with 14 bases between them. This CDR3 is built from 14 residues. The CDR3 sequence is CASSFLGLRHEQYF. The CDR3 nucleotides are TGTGCCAGCAGTTTCTTGGGACTTAGACACGAGCAGTACTTC.

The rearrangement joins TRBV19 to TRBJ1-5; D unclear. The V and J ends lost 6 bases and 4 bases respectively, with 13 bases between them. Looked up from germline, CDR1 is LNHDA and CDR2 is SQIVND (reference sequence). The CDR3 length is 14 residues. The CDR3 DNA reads TGTGCCAGTAGGACGTTCGGCGAAAATCAGCCCCAGCATTTT. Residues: CASRTFGENQPQHF.

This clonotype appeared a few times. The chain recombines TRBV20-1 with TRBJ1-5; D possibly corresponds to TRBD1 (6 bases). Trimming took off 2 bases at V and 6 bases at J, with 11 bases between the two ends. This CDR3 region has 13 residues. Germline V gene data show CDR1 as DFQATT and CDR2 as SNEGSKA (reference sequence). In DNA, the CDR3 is TGCAGTGCTAGAAACTCACAGGGTCAGCCCCAGCATTTT. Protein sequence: CSARNSQGQPQHF.

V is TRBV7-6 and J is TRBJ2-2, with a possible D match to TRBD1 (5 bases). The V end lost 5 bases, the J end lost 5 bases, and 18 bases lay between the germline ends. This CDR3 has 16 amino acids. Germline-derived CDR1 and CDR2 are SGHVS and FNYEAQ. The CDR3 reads CASSARQGLATGELFF. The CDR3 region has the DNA TGTGCCAGCAGCGCCCGCCAGGGCTTGGCGACCGGGGAGCTGTTTTTT.

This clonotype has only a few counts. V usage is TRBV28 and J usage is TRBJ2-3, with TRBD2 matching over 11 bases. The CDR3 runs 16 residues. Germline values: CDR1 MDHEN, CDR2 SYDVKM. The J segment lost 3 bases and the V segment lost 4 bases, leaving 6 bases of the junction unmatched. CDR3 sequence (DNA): TGTGCCAGCAGTTCCCAGGCTAGCGGGAGGACAGATACGCAGTATTTT. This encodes CASSSQASGRTDTQYF. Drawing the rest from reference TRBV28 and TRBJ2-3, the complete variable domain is DVKVTQSSRYLVKRTGEKVFLECVQDMDHENMFWYRQDPGLGLRLIYFSYDVKMKEKGDIPEGYSVSREKKERFSLILESASTNQTSMYLCASSSQASGRTDTQYFGPGTRLTVL.

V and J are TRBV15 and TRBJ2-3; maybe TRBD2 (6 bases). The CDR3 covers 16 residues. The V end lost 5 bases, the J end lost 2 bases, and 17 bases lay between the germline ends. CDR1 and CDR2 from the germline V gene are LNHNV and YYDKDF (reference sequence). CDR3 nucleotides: TGTGCCACCAGCCGACGCTTGGGACTCTCCACAGATACGCAGTATTTT. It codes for CATSRRLGLSTDTQYF. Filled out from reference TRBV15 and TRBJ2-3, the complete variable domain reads DAMVIQNPRYQVTQFGKPVTLSCSQTLNHNVMYWYQQKSSQAPKLLFHYYDKDFNNEADTPDNFQSRRPNTSFCFLDIRSPGLGDTAMYLCATSRRLGLSTDTQYFGPGTRLTVL.

The CDR3 coding sequence is TGTGCCAGCAGCTTAGCCACAAGCTATGGCTACACCTTC. Translating it yields CASSLATSYGYTF. The chain links TRBV7-2 to TRBJ1-2; D is uncertain. CDR1 and CDR2 from the germline V gene are SGHTA and FQGNSA. The CDR3 loop spans 13 amino acids. V was pared by 0 bases and J by 4 bases, with 6 bases between.